This TCR beta chain emerged from a study of T-cell reconstitution after alpha-beta-depleted transplantation in children. Findings and caveats of the study: Reportedly, roughly two months post-transplant, alpha-beta T cells arose from several hundred expanded graft clones. Surviving recipient T cells and intrathymic progenitors accounted for some patients' high TCRbeta diversity at day 60.

The table lists this clonotype with many counts. What it binds is unknown. The germline V gene encodes CDR1 DFQATT and CDR2 SNEGSKA (reference sequence). The CDR3 has 18 amino acids. V lost 1 base to trimming and J lost 3 bases; unmatched junction nucleotides: 13. The TCRbeta library was prepared with unique molecular identifiers. TCRdb processed the PCR reads anew with MiXCR; each CDR3 protein has one entry. The sample lists about 160,000 distinct CDR3 sequences, roughly 10% occurring once. The chain combines TRBV20-1 with TRBJ2-1; TRBD2 aligns across 9 bases. Material: PBMCs, obtained before TCRalphabeta/CD19-depleted stem cell transplant. The receptor's source is a boy younger than 10 with acute myeloid leukemia, due to receive a stem cell transplant. The CDR3 loop reads CSARGYPFAGGLYNEQFF. The CDR3, as DNA: TGCAGTGCTAGAGGGTACCCTTTCGCGGGAGGGCTCTACAATGAGCAGTTCTTC.